These 24 T cell receptor beta chains came from one sample sequenced in a study of spatial heterogeneity in lung cancer. Each CDR3 protein is one row after TCRdb ran MiXCR on the 5' RACE reads. The table shows about 10,000 distinct CDR3 sequences, with 6% to 7.5% occurring only once. Indicated time point: sample taken at primary tumor resection. The sequences come from normal lung tissue next to the tumor, collected at surgery. These receptors were taken from a male donor with early-stage non-small cell lung cancer.

J is TRBJ2-1 and V is TRBV20-1; a possible D gene is TRBD2 (5 bases). Germline values: CDR1 DFQATT, CDR2 SNEGSKA (reference sequence). CDR3 size: 11 residues. V lost 6 bases, J lost 3 bases, and 6 bases lay in between. The CDR3 DNA reads as TGCAGTGCGAGCGGCTACAATGAGCAGTTCTTC. Translating it yields CSASGYNEQFF.

This clonotype has ten or more counts. This chain links TRBV19 with TRBJ2-2; 10 positions agree with TRBD1. Unmatched junction bases numbered 3, after V lost 7 bases and J lost 7 bases. Germline CDR1 reads LNHDA; CDR2 reads SQIVND (reference sequence). This CDR3 has 13 residues. The DNA for the CDR3 is TGTGCCAGTACTGGACAGGGGGTCGGGGAGCTGTTTTTT. It yields the protein CASTGQGVGELFF.

The sample holds many counts of this clonotype. The chain is built from TRBV11-3 and TRBJ2-1, with 8 bases lining up with TRBD2. The CDR3 spans 21 residues. Germline V gives CDR1 SGHNT, CDR2 YENEEA. Unmatched junction bases numbered 30, after V lost 5 bases and J lost 9 bases. CDR3 DNA: TGTGCCAGCAGCCCTCGACAATATACGGGGGGGGCATCTTTGGTAAACGGTGAGCAGTTCTTC. It specifies CASSPRQYTGGASLVNGEQFF.

This clonotype counts as medium-sized (0.01 to 0.1%). The J gene is TRBJ2-2, the V gene TRBV12-3 or TRBV12-4, with D possibly being TRBD1 or TRBD2 (5 bases each). The length of the CDR3 is 14 residues. The V gene lost 10 bases and the J gene lost 0 bases, with 12 bases spanning the gap. In DNA form, the CDR3 reads TGTGCCACCTCCGGGACGGCGAACACCGGGGAGCTGTTTTTT. Its translation is CATSGTANTGELFF.

The chain employs TRBV19 and TRBJ2-3, with no clear D. This CDR3 is built from 15 residues. Deletions cut 3 bases from V and 0 bases from J, with 10 bases between. Germline V gives CDR1 LNHDA, CDR2 SQIVND (reference sequence). This chain's CDR3 is CASSIGSFSTDTQYF. As DNA, the CDR3 is TGTGCCAGTAGTATCGGGTCCTTTAGCACAGATACGCAGTATTTT.

This clonotype was counted many times. The CDR3 is CASSPEDEQFF. The CDR3 DNA is TGTGCCAGCAGTCCGGAGGATGAGCAGTTCTTC. The rearrangement joins TRBV12-3 or TRBV12-4 to TRBJ2-1; D is possibly TRBD2 (5 bases). The length of the CDR3 is 11 residues. Trimming removed 5 bases at V and 8 bases at J, with 7 bases between.

The chain employs TRBV20-1 and TRBJ2-7; TRBD2 matches 9 bases. Germline CDR1 reads DFQATT; CDR2 reads SNEGSKA (reference sequence). CDR3 size: 14 residues. J was trimmed by 2 bases and V by 5 bases; bases with no gene match: 7. The CDR3 bases are TGCAGTGCTTACTCTGGCGGGAGGGCCTACGAGCAGTACTTC. Amino acids: CSAYSGGRAYEQYF.

This clonotype was seen more than once but under ten times. The chain uses TRBV28 and TRBJ1-2; unclear D gene. The ends were cut back, 7 bases at V and 5 bases at J, with 14 bases in the middle. CDR3 length: 13 amino acids. Germline assignment: CDR1 MDHEN and CDR2 SYDVKM. The CDR3 sequence is CASNSQEEYGYTF. CDR3 nucleotide sequence: TGTGCCAGCAACTCCCAGGAAGAGTATGGCTACACCTTC.

This clonotype was observed a few times. The chain has TRBV7-2 and TRBJ1-6; D remains unclear. Germline-derived CDR1 and CDR2 are SGHTA and FQGNSA. Trimming cost V 2 bases and J 0 bases, with 8 bases left between them. The CDR3 totals 16 residues. CDR3 region: CASSLYTSSYNSPLHF. For the CDR3, the DNA is TGTGCCAGCAGCTTATACACGAGCTCCTATAATTCACCCCTCCACTTT.

This clonotype came up many times. The gene calls are TRBV7-2 and TRBJ2-5; no reliable D call. Between the trimmed V and J ends, which lost 1 base and 4 bases, there was a span of 10 bases. The germline gives CDR1 SGHTA, CDR2 FQGNSA. The CDR3 contains 14 residues. The CDR3 region is CASSLDQRVETQYF. CDR3 DNA sequence: TGTGCCAGCAGCTTAGACCAGCGAGTAGAGACCCAGTACTTC.

This clonotype was observed many times. The rearrangement links TRBV28 to TRBJ2-5, with D perhaps matching TRBD1 (6 bases). V lost 4 bases and J 5 bases, leaving 20 bases between the germline ends. The CDR3 runs 16 residues. The V gene's germline CDR1 is MDHEN and CDR2 SYDVKM. The CDR3, as DNA: TGTGCCAGCAGTTCCTTCCTGACAGGTTCGGGGGAGACCCAGTACTTC. Its translation is CASSSFLTGSGETQYF.

This clonotype occurred many times. The V call is TRBV6-5, the J call TRBJ2-2; 14 nucleotides align to TRBD2. This CDR3 is 17 amino acids long. V trimming: 0 bases; J trimming: 6 bases; junction bases outside the gene matches: 3. Looked up from germline, CDR1 is MNHEY and CDR2 is SVGAGI. The CDR3 loop reads CASSYSPGLAGAGELFF. In nucleotides, the CDR3 is TGTGCCAGCAGTTACTCACCGGGACTAGCGGGAGCCGGGGAGCTGTTTTTT.

The V call is TRBV29-1, the J call TRBJ1-1, with D unresolved. Per germline, CDR1 SQVTM and CDR2 ANQGSEA. Trimming removed 6 bases from V and 0 bases from J, with 17 bases in between. There are 15 residues in the CDR3. CDR3 amino acids: CSVVNLGYMNTEAFF. The CDR3 DNA reads TGCAGCGTGGTTAACCTAGGGTACATGAACACTGAAGCTTTCTTT. Complete variable domain (other parts from reference TRBV29-1 and TRBJ1-1): SAVISQKPSRDICQRGTSLTIQCQVDSQVTMMFWYRQQPGQSLTLIATANQGSEATYESGFVIDKFPISRPNLTFSTLTVSNMSPEDSSIYLCSVVNLGYMNTEAFFGQGTRLTVV.

This clonotype was recorded at least ten times. The DNA is omitted, as the CDR3 cannot be located on it reliably, and the CDR3 follows TCRdb's listing. The V call is TRBV11-2, the J call TRBJ2-7; TRBD2 is the table's D call, not checked against the DNA. The CDR3 totals 21 residues, both ends included. CDR1 is SGHAT and CDR2 is FQNNGV in the germline V gene. CDR3 region: CASSPSVYLCASSPRLREQYF.

This clonotype has a count of ten or more. This chain connects TRBV7-6 to TRBJ2-3; the D is unclear. Germline CDR1 reads SGHVS; CDR2 reads FNYEAQ. The CDR3 is 14 residues long. V lost 9 bases and J 0 bases, leaving 13 bases between the germline ends. The CDR3 sequence: CASGSDGSTDTQYF. CDR3 sequence (DNA): TGTGCCAGTGGCTCGGACGGGAGCACAGATACGCAGTATTTT.

This clonotype was observed a few times. CDR3 sequence: CASTGGAPSFQHF. The CDR3, as DNA: TGTGCCAGCACTGGAGGGGCTCCCTCTTTCCAGCATTTT. The V gene is TRBV2, the J gene TRBJ1-5, with D perhaps matching TRBD1 (5 bases). This CDR3 has 13 residues. Trimming cost V 7 bases and J 12 bases, with 19 bases left between them. Germline V gene data show CDR1 as SNHLY and CDR2 as FYNNEI.

This clonotype was seen more than once but under ten times. The rearrangement links TRBV10-3 to TRBJ2-7; D is uncertain. V lost 4 bases and J 7 bases, leaving 11 bases between the germline ends. This CDR3 has 12 amino acids. Germline loops: CDR1 ENHRY, CDR2 SYGVKD. The CDR3 sequence: CAISGGGVEQYF. CDR3 coding DNA: TGTGCCATCAGTGGTGGCGGCGTGGAGCAGTACTTC.

V is TRBV7-9 and J is TRBJ1-1, with D possibly being TRBD1 (6 bases). With 5 bases removed from V and 1 base from J, the gap between germline ends came to 17 bases. The CDR3 loop spans 16 amino acids. The germline CDR1 and CDR2 sequences are SEHNR and FQNEAQ (reference sequence). The CDR3 nucleotides read TGTGCCAGCAGCCCCCCGCGGGGCAGGGGGAACACTGAAGCTTTCTTT. Protein: CASSPPRGRGNTEAFF. Based on the CDR3 plus reference TRBV7-9 and TRBJ1-1, the full variable domain is DTGVSQNPRHKITKRGQNVTFRCDPISEHNRLYWYRQTLGQGPEFLTYFQNEAQLEKSRLLSDRFSAERPKGSFSTLEIQRTEQGDSAMYLCASSPPRGRGNTEAFFGQGTRLTVV.

By share, this clonotype counts as medium-sized. The J gene is TRBJ1-5, the V gene TRBV28; D is unresolved. CDR3 length: 14 amino acids. Trimming stripped 2 bases from V and 7 bases from J, with 12 bases between. Germline lookup yields CDR1 MDHEN and CDR2 SYDVKM. The CDR3 is CASSLTLDGQPQHF. The CDR3 bases are TGTGCCAGCAGTTTAACCCTGGATGGACAGCCCCAGCATTTT.

The chain employs TRBV28 and TRBJ2-7, with 7 bases lining up with TRBD1. CDR1 is MDHEN, CDR2 SYDVKM, per germline. The CDR3 sequence is 14 residues long. V lost 4 bases to trimming and J lost 3 bases; unmatched junction nucleotides: 6. CDR3 protein: CASSYTGTVYEQYF. CDR3 bases: TGTGCCAGCAGTTACACCGGGACAGTCTACGAGCAGTACTTC.

This clonotype was recorded a few times. The chain recombines TRBV20-1 with TRBJ2-2; D not certain. This CDR3 is 15 amino acids long. Germline CDR1 is DFQATT and CDR2 is SNEGSKA (reference sequence). V shed 5 bases and J shed 0 bases, with 13 bases lying between them. CDR3 nucleotides: TGCAGTGCTGTTTATAGGGAACCGAACACCGGGGAGCTGTTTTTT. Protein sequence: CSAVYREPNTGELFF.

This clonotype was counted many times. This rearrangement joins TRBV4-3 to TRBJ2-7; D unresolved. V lost 0 bases and J 5 bases, leaving 20 bases between the germline ends. This CDR3 comprises 17 residues. The germline V gene has CDR1 LGHNA and CDR2 YSLEER. The CDR3 sequence: CASSQEVGGLPRDEQYF. In DNA form, the CDR3 reads TGCGCCAGCAGCCAAGAAGTTGGTGGGCTCCCTCGGGACGAGCAGTACTTC.

This clonotype has at least ten counts. This chain uses TRBV7-7 with TRBJ2-5, with 8 bases aligning to TRBD1. Losses at the gene ends were 1 base for V and 5 bases for J; bases not matched to a gene: 9. The CDR3 consists of 16 residues. CDR1 and CDR2 (germline): SSHAT, FNYEAQ (reference sequence). CDR3 in amino acids: CASSLGPQGAGETQYF. CDR3 nucleotide sequence: TGTGCCAGCAGCTTAGGGCCCCAGGGGGCCGGGGAGACCCAGTACTTC.

The V call is TRBV2, the J call TRBJ2-7; D is possibly TRBD1 (5 bases). V was pared by 4 bases and J by 2 bases, with 12 bases between. The CDR3 is 14 amino acids. The germline CDR1 and CDR2 sequences are SNHLY and FYNNEI. This CDR3 reads CASSVNRSPYEQYF. For the CDR3, the DNA is TGTGCCAGCAGTGTTAACAGGAGCCCCTACGAGCAGTACTTC.